These 17 T cell receptor beta chains originate from one sample sequenced in a study of blood T cell repertoires in COVID-19. Libraries were prepared by immunoSEQ multiplex PCR; TCRdb keeps only in-frame clonotypes and omits some of them. The table includes some 190,000 clones, roughly 88% detected once. The sequenced material came from peripheral blood. These receptors were taken from a human donor with active or convalescent COVID-19. The donor label of this sample is uncertain.

The chain recombines TRBV6-5 with TRBJ2-2, with D possibly TRBD2 on 5 matching bases. Trimming cost V 8 bases and J 2 bases, with 9 bases left between them. The CDR3 contains 13 residues. CDR1 MNHEY and CDR2 SVGAGI come from the germline V gene. Here the CDR3 DNA reads TGTGCCAGCCGGGATCTTAACACCGGGGAGCTGTTTTTT. Translating gives CASRDLNTGELFF.

The chain couples TRBV3-1 (or the pseudogene TRBV3-2) to TRBJ2-3; D possibly corresponds to TRBD2 (6 bases). CDR1 LGHDT and CDR2 YNNKEL come from the germline V gene (reference sequence). CDR3 size: 17 residues. V lost 1 base and J lost 2, with 16 bases in between. The CDR3 sequence is CASSQGRAGGITDTQYF. The CDR3 DNA follows: TGTGCCAGCAGCCAAGGGAGGGCTGGGGGAATCACAGATACGCAGTATTTT.

The gene calls are TRBV2 and TRBJ2-2; 9 bases map to TRBD2. The germline V gene encodes CDR1 SNHLY and CDR2 FYNNEI. The ends lost 2 bases at V and 6 bases at J; junction bases unmatched: 4. This CDR3 region has 15 residues. This chain's CDR3 is CASSERGRASGELFF. The CDR3 DNA reads TGTGCCAGCAGTGAACGCGGGAGGGCCTCCGGGGAGCTGTTTTTT. Together with reference TRBV2 and TRBJ2-2, the CDR3 gives the full variable domain: EPEVTQTPSHQVTQMGQEVILRCVPISNHLYFYWYRQILGQKVEFLVSFYNNEISEKSEIFDDQFSVERPDGSNFTLKIRSTKLEDSAMYFCASSERGRASGELFFGEGSRLTVL.

CDR3 sequence reads: CASSLFSLAVYNEQFF. The CDR3 DNA reads as TGTGCCAGCAGCTTGTTCAGCCTAGCGGTATACAATGAGCAGTTCTTC. V and J are TRBV5-4 and TRBJ2-1; 7 bases line up with TRBD2. The CDR3 totals 16 residues. Germline V gene lookup returns CDR1 SGHNT and CDR2 YYREEE (reference sequence). Trimming cost V 1 base and J 4 bases; bases outside gene matches: 8.

This clone was seen ten or more times. V is TRBV19 and J is TRBJ2-7, with 8 bases identical to TRBD1. The V gene end was trimmed by 5 bases and the J gene end by 3 bases; junction bases not matched to a gene: 9. This CDR3 is built from 15 residues. Germline V gives CDR1 LNHDA, CDR2 SQIVND (reference sequence). DNA of the CDR3: TGTGCCAGTAGTCCCCTCCTCGGACAGGGCTACGAGCAGTACTTC. It codes for CASSPLLGQGYEQYF. Full variable domain (outside the CDR3, taken from reference TRBV19 and TRBJ2-7): DGGITQSPKYLFRKEGQNVTLSCEQNLNHDAMYWYRQDPGQGLRLIYYSQIVNDFQKGDIAEGYSVSREKKESFPLTVTSAQKNPTAFYLCASSPLLGQGYEQYFGPGTRLTVT.

The chain couples TRBV24-1 to TRBJ2-7; 8 bases line up with TRBD2. The ends lost 6 bases at V and 3 bases at J; junction bases unmatched: 12. CDR1 and CDR2 (germline): KGHDR, SFDVKD. This CDR3 is 16 amino acids long. CDR3 amino acids: CATSPGGAGGRYEQYF. DNA of the CDR3: TGTGCCACCAGTCCGGGGGGGGCGGGAGGACGCTACGAGCAGTACTTC.

The rearrangement uses TRBV12-3 or TRBV12-4 and TRBJ2-1, with D perhaps TRBD1 (5 bases). V shed 3 bases and J shed 9 bases, with 9 bases lying between them. CDR3 size: 12 residues. CDR3 DNA: TGTGCCAGCAGTTTTGGGGCAGGTGAGCAGTTCTTC. It codes for CASSFGAGEQFF.

There are a few counts of this clone. This chain uses TRBV9 with TRBJ2-2; tentatively, D is TRBD1 (6 bases). The CDR3 is made up of 14 amino acids. Germline V gene data show CDR1 as SGDLS and CDR2 as YYNGEE. Trimming took 2 bases from V and 2 from J, leaving 7 bases between them. CDR3 residues: CASSVTGNTGELFF. The CDR3 nucleotides are TGTGCCAGCAGCGTGACAGGAAACACCGGGGAGCTGTTTTTT.

This chain links TRBV23-1 with TRBJ2-7; a possible D gene is TRBD1 (5 bases). TRBV23-1 is identified as an open reading frame with a role that is uncertain. Trimming left V 1 base short and J 7 bases short, with 41 bases between. The CDR3 extends over 23 amino acids. The CDR3 loop is CASSQFTTGHPMSWRSIPTEQYF. CDR3 nucleotide sequence: TGCGCCAGCAGTCAATTTACGACCGGACACCCCATGAGTTGGCGTTCCATTCCTACTGAGCAGTACTTC.

The rearrangement uses TRBV18 and TRBJ2-7; no firm D call. V lost 3 bases and J 3 bases, leaving 9 bases between the germline ends. CDR3 length: 13 amino acids. Per the germline V gene, CDR1 is KGHSH and CDR2 is LQKENI. The chain's CDR3 is CASSPRRSYEQYF. CDR3 bases: TGTGCCAGCTCACCCCGTAGGAGCTACGAGCAGTACTTC.

The chain couples TRBV7-6 to TRBJ2-1; TRBD1 matches at 11 bases. V was clipped by 5 bases and J by 3 bases; unmatched bases: 9. Looked up from germline, CDR1 is SGHVS and CDR2 is FNYEAQ. The CDR3 runs 17 residues. CDR3 DNA: TGTGCCAGCAGCCCTTACTCCGGGACAGGGGGCTACAATGAGCAGTTCTTC. This codes for CASSPYSGTGGYNEQFF. Based on the CDR3 plus reference TRBV7-6 and TRBJ2-1, the full variable domain is GAGVSQSPRYKVTKRGQDVALRCDPISGHVSLYWYRQALGQGPEFLTYFNYEAQQDKSGLPNDRFSAERPEGSISTLTIQRTEQRDSAMYRCASSPYSGTGGYNEQFFGPGTRLTVL.

The chain is built from TRBV6-6 and TRBJ2-7; the D gene is possibly TRBD2 (6 bases). Per germline, CDR1 MNHNY and CDR2 SVGAGI (reference sequence). This CDR3 contains 14 residues. V dropped 4 bases and J dropped 7 bases, with 17 bases sitting between them. CDR3 in DNA: TGTGCCAGCAGTTTCTCCGGACCACGGGAGGAGCAGTACTTC. Translating it yields CASSFSGPREEQYF.

This sequence joins TRBV28 and TRBJ1-5; D is perhaps TRBD1 (6 bases). V was shortened by 6 bases and J by 5 bases, with 14 bases between the two germline ends. There are 14 residues in the CDR3. Germline values: CDR1 MDHEN, CDR2 SYDVKM. CDR3 sequence: CASRTGTTYQPQHF. The CDR3 region has the DNA TGTGCCAGCAGAACCGGGACAACATATCAGCCCCAGCATTTT.

The rearrangement joins TRBV2 to TRBJ2-7; maybe TRBD2 (5 bases). CDR3 length: 14 amino acids. The germline CDR1 and CDR2 sequences are SNHLY and FYNNEI. Trimming took 5 bases from V and 3 from J, leaving 14 bases between them. The CDR3 DNA is TGTGCCAGCAGTCCAGAGACGGAGGTCTACGAGCAGTACTTC. Amino acid sequence: CASSPETEVYEQYF. Filled out from reference TRBV2 and TRBJ2-7, the complete variable domain reads EPEVTQTPSHQVTQMGQEVILRCVPISNHLYFYWYRQILGQKVEFLVSFYNNEISEKSEIFDDQFSVERPDGSNFTLKIRSTKLEDSAMYFCASSPETEVYEQYFGPGTRLTVT.

V usage is TRBV19 and J usage is TRBJ2-1; TRBD1 might be the D (6 bases). The germline V gene has CDR1 LNHDA and CDR2 SQIVND (reference sequence). Trimming cost V 7 bases and J 6 bases, with 13 bases left between them. The length of the CDR3 is 13 residues. In nucleotides, the CDR3 is TGTGCCAGTAACCGGGACATCTCCAATGAGCAGTTCTTC. The encoded protein is CASNRDISNEQFF.

The genes are TRBV6-2 or TRBV6-3 and TRBJ2-4; 7 positions match TRBD2. V lost 5 bases, J lost 6 bases, and 10 bases stayed unmatched. This CDR3 spans 15 amino acids. Looked up from germline, CDR1 is MNHEY and CDR2 is SVGEGT. The CDR3 region is CASSLASGATNIQYF. Here the CDR3 DNA reads TGTGCCAGCAGTCTCGCGAGCGGGGCAACAAACATTCAGTACTTC.

The chain is built from TRBV4-1 and TRBJ1-6, with 7 bases identical to TRBD1. Trimming took 0 bases from V and 7 from J; bases not matched to a gene: 9. The CDR3 runs 17 residues. The V gene's germline CDR1 is MGHRA and CDR2 YSYEKL. The CDR3 sequence: CASSQDWGDRENSPLHF. The CDR3 coding sequence is TGCGCCAGCAGCCAAGATTGGGGGGACAGAGAGAATTCACCCCTCCACTTT.